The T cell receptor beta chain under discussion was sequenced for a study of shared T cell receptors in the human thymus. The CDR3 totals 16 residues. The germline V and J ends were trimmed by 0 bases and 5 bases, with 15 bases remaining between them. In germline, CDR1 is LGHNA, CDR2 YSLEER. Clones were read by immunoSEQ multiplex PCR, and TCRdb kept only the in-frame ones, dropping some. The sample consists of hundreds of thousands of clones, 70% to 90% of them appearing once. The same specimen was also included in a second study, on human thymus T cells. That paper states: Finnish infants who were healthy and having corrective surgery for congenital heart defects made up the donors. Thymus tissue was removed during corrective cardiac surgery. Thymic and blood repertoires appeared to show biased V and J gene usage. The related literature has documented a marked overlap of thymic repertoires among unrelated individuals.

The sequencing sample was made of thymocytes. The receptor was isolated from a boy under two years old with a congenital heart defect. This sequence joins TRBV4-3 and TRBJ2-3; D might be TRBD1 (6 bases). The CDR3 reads CASSQDSHEGVDTQYF. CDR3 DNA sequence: TGCGCCAGCAGCCAAGATTCTCACGAGGGGGTAGATACGCAGTATTTT.